Below are 13 T cell receptor beta chains sequenced from a single sample in a study of cytomegalovirus exposure and HLA in healthy donors. PCR primers comprised 60 Vbeta and 13 Jbeta primers. Data came from immunoSEQ multiplex PCR; TCRdb stores just in-frame clones and leaves some out. This table has 100,000 to 150,000 clones, 78% appearing once. Sequenced material: PBMCs. The receptors come from a man in his forties in good health and CMV-seronegative.

To note about this clone: Different DNA sequences within this sample yield the same CDR3. This rearrangement joins TRBV6-5 to TRBJ1-1; 9 positions match TRBD1. The V and J ends lost 6 bases and 11 bases, in that order; junction bases with no gene match: 7. The CDR3 contains 12 residues. CDR1 MNHEY and CDR2 SVGAGI come from the germline V gene. For the CDR3, the DNA is TGTGCCAGCAGCCCAGACAGGGGGTTGGCTTTCTTT. It encodes CASSPDRGLAFF.

The chain is built from TRBV5-8 and TRBJ1-1, with 10 bases lining up with TRBD1. With V trimmed by 0 bases and J by 4 bases, 12 bases remained unmatched. The CDR3 is 18 residues long. The germline V gene encodes CDR1 SGHTS and CDR2 YDEGEE. In DNA, the CDR3 is TGTGCCAGCAGCTTGGGGACAGGGGGAACTGCTATAGGCACTGAAGCTTTCTTT. Translation gives CASSLGTGGTAIGTEAFF.

The chain carries TRBV29-1 and TRBJ1-1, with D unclear. Trimming took 4 bases from V and 9 from J, leaving 9 bases between them. CDR1 and CDR2 from the germline V gene are SQVTM and ANQGSEA. The CDR3 sequence is 10 residues long. In DNA, the CDR3 is TGCAGCGTTGTAACAGACCAAGCTTTCTTT. It codes for CSVVTDQAFF.

Only one count was recorded for this clone. The chain is built from TRBV6-1 and TRBJ2-5; D call uncertain. This CDR3 has 13 amino acids. V was trimmed by 4 bases and J by 5 bases, leaving 11 bases between them. Germline V gene data show CDR1 as MNHNS and CDR2 as SASEGT. The DNA for the CDR3 is TGTGCCAGCAGTGGAGGCCGCGAGGAGACCCAGTACTTC. It translates to CASSGGREETQYF.

In its sample, this clone was seen a few times. The chain combines TRBV4-1 with TRBJ1-4; tentatively, D is TRBD1 (6 bases). This CDR3 has 15 residues. Germline-derived CDR1 and CDR2 are MGHRA and YSYEKL. Trimming left V 6 bases short and J 0 bases short, with 11 bases between. The CDR3 DNA follows: TGCGCCAGCAGGGACAGCGGGGCAACTAATGAAAAACTGTTTTTT. It is translated as CASRDSGATNEKLFF.

V is TRBV27 and J is TRBJ2-6, with TRBD1 matching 8 bases. J gave up 4 bases and V 2 bases, and 7 bases lay outside the gene matches. This CDR3 region has 17 residues. In germline, CDR1 is MNHEY, CDR2 SMNVEV (reference sequence). CDR3 sequence (DNA): TGTGCCAGCAGTTTAATGCAGGGGGCGCGGGGGGCCAACGTCCTGACTTTC. Translation gives CASSLMQGARGANVLTF.

CDR3 amino acids: CASSLDRHTEAFF. CDR3 nucleotide sequence: TGTGCCAGCAGCTTGGACAGGCACACTGAAGCTTTCTTT. This rearrangement joins TRBV5-4 to TRBJ1-1; TRBD1 is a possible D gene (5 bases). Germline loops: CDR1 SGHNT, CDR2 YYREEE (reference sequence). Between the trimmed V and J ends, which lost 0 bases and 3 bases, there was a span of 6 bases. The CDR3 sequence is 13 residues long.

V gene TRBV2 combines with J gene TRBJ1-1; TRBD1 is a possible D gene (5 bases). The CDR3 length is 13 residues. The V end was cut by 7 bases, the J end by 4 bases, with 13 bases between. Germline CDR1 and CDR2: SNHLY and FYNNEI. DNA for the CDR3: TGTGCCAGCACAGGGCAAGGGTTCACTGAAGCTTTCTTT. Amino acid sequence: CASTGQGFTEAFF.

The gene calls are TRBV5-4 and TRBJ2-2; the match to TRBD1 covers 8 bases. The CDR3 sequence is 16 residues long. Germline V gene data show CDR1 as SGHNT and CDR2 as YYREEE (reference sequence). V shed 2 bases and J 4 bases; nucleotides not matched to a gene: 7. The CDR3 here is CASSFGGTGRTGELFF. CDR3 DNA sequence: TGTGCCAGCAGCTTTGGGGGGACAGGTCGCACCGGGGAGCTGTTTTTT.

Only a few counts were recorded for this clone. In nucleotides, the CDR3 is TGCGCCAGCACCGACTTACTCGACAGGGGGGGCACTGAAGCTTTCTTT. Protein sequence: CASTDLLDRGGTEAFF. The chain joins TRBV5-1 to TRBJ1-1, with TRBD1 identical over 9 bases. Losses at the gene ends were 6 bases for V and 4 bases for J; bases not matched to a gene: 13. Germline-derived CDR1 and CDR2 are SGHRS and YFSETQ. The CDR3 sequence is 16 residues long.

This rearrangement joins TRBV6-5 to TRBJ1-2; D possibly corresponds to TRBD1 (5 bases). Germline CDR1 reads MNHEY; CDR2 reads SVGAGI. Trimming shortened V by 5 bases and J by 8 bases, and 15 bases separated the two germline ends. The CDR3 is made up of 13 amino acids. The CDR3, as DNA: TGTGCCAGCAGTCCCGGGAGGGGTCGGGGCTACACCTTC. Amino acids: CASSPGRGRGYTF.

This chain joins TRBV7-2 and TRBJ1-3; D not resolved. Germline V gives CDR1 SGHTA, CDR2 FQGNSA. This CDR3 region has 17 residues. Trimming took off 1 base at V and 3 bases at J, with 16 bases between the two ends. CDR3 loop: CASSLVSPGGDGNTIYF. The CDR3 nucleotides are TGTGCCAGCAGCTTAGTGAGCCCAGGCGGGGATGGAAACACCATATATTTT.

V usage is TRBV5-4 and J usage is TRBJ2-1, with D perhaps matching TRBD2 (7 bases). Per germline, CDR1 SGHNT and CDR2 YYREEE (reference sequence). This CDR3 is built from 16 residues. V shed 1 base and J shed 6 bases, with 17 bases lying between them. The CDR3 nucleotides are TGTGCCAGCAGCTTGCCATGGGGGGGGGCCGGCAATGAGCAGTTCTTC. Protein sequence: CASSLPWGGAGNEQFF.